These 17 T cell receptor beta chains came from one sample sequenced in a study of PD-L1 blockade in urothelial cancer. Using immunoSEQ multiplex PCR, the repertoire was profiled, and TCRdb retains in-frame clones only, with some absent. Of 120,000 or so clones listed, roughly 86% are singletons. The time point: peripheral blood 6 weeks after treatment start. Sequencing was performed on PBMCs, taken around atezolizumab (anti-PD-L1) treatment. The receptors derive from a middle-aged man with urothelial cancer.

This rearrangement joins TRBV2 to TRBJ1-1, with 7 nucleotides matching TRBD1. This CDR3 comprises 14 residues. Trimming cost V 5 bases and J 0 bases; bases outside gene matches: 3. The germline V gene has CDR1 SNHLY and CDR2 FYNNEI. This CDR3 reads CASSPTGMNTEAFF. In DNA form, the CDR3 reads TGTGCCAGCAGTCCGACAGGGATGAACACTGAAGCTTTCTTT.

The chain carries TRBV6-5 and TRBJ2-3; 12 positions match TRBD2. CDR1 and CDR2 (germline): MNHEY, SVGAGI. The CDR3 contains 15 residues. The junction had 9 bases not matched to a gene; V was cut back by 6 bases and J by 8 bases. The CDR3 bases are TGTGCCAGCAGCCGACAGGGGACTAGCGGGCGTACGCAGTATTTT. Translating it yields CASSRQGTSGRTQYF.

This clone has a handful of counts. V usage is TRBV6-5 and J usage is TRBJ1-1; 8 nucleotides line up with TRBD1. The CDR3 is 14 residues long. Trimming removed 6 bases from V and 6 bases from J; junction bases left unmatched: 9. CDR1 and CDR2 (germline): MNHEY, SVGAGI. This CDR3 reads CASSKDRVGPEAFF. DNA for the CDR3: TGTGCCAGCAGCAAGGACAGGGTGGGTCCTGAAGCTTTCTTT.

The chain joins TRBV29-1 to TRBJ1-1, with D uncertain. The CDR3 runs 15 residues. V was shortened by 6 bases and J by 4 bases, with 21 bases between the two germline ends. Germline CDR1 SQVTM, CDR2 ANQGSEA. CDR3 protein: CSVLQVREIGTEAFF. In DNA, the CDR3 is TGCAGCGTCCTTCAAGTTAGGGAGATTGGCACTGAAGCTTTCTTT.

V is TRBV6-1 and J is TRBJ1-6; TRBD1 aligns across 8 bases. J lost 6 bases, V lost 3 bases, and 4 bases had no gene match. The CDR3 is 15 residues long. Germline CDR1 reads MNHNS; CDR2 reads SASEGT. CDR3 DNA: TGTGCCAGCAGTGACCCCGACAGGGGTAATTCACCCCTCCACTTT. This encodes CASSDPDRGNSPLHF.

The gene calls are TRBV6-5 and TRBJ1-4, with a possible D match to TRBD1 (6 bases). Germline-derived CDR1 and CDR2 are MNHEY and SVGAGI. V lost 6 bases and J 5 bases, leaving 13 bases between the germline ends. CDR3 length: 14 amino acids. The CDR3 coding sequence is TGTGCCAGCAGCTGGGGGCAATTAAATGAAAAACTGTTTTTT. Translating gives CASSWGQLNEKLFF.

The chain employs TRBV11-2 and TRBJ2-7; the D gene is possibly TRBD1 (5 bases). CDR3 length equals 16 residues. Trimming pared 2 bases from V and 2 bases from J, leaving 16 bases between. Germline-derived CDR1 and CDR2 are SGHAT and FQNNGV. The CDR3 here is CASSLRVSGHPYEQYF. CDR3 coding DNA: TGTGCCAGCAGCTTACGTGTTTCCGGACACCCCTACGAGCAGTACTTC.

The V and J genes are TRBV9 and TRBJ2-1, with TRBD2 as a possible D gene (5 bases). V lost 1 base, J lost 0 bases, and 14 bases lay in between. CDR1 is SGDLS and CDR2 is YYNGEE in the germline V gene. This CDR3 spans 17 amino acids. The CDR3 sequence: CASSVSEGFSSYNEQFF. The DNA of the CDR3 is TGTGCCAGCAGCGTATCTGAGGGTTTCAGCTCCTACAATGAGCAGTTCTTC.

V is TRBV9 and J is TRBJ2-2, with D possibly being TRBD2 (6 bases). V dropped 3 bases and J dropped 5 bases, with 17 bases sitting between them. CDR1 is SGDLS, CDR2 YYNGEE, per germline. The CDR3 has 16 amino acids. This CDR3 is CASSARLVRSTGELFF. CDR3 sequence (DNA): TGTGCCAGCAGCGCCCGACTAGTTCGTAGTACCGGGGAGCTGTTTTTT. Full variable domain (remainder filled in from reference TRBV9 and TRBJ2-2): DSGVTQTPKHLITATGQRVTLRCSPRSGDLSVYWYQQSLDQGLQFLIQYYNGEERAKGNILERFSAQQFPDLHSELNLSSLELGDSALYFCASSARLVRSTGELFFGEGSRLTVL.

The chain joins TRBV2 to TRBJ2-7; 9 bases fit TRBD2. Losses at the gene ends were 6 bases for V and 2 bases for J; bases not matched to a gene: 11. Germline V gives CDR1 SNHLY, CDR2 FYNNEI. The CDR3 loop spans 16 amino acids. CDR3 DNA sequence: TGTGCCAGCAGAGCGACTAGCGGCCAACTTCCCTACGAGCAGTACTTC. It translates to CASRATSGQLPYEQYF.

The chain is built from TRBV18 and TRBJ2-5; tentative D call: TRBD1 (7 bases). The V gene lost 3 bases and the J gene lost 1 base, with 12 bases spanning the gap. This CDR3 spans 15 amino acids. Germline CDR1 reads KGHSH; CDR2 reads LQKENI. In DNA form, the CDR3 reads TGTGCCAGCTCACCCGGGGGACAGTCCCAAGAGACCCAGTACTTC. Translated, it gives CASSPGGQSQETQYF.

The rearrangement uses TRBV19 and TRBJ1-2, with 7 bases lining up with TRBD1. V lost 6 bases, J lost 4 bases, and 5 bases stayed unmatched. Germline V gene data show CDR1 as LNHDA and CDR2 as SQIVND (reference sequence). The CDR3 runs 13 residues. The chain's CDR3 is CASRGGAGYGYTF. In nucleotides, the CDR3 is TGTGCCAGTAGAGGGGGCGCGGGCTATGGCTACACCTTC.

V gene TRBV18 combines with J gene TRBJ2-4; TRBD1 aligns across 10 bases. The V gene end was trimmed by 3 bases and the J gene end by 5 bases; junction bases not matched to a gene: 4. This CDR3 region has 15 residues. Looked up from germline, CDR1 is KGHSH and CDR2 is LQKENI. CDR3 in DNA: TGTGCCAGCTCACCCCGACAGGGGGCTGAAAACATTCAGTACTTC. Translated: CASSPRQGAENIQYF.

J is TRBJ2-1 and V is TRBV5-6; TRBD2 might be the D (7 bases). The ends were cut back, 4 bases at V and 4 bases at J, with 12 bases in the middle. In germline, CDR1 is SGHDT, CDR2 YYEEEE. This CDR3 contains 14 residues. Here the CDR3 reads CASSRGGGYNEQFF. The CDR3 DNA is TGTGCCAGCAGCCGAGGGGGGGGATACAATGAGCAGTTCTTC.

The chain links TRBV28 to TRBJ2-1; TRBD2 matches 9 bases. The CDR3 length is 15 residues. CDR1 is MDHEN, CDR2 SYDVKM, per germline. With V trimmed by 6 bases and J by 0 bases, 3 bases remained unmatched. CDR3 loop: CASRKAGGSYNEQFF. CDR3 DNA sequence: TGTGCCAGCAGAAAAGCGGGGGGCTCCTACAATGAGCAGTTCTTC.

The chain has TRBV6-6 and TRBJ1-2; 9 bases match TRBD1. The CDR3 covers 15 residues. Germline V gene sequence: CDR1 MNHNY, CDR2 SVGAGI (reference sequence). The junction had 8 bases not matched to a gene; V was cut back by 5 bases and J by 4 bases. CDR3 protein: CASSTRTGVVYGYTF. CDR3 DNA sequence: TGTGCCAGCAGTACCCGGACAGGGGTCGTCTATGGCTACACCTTC.

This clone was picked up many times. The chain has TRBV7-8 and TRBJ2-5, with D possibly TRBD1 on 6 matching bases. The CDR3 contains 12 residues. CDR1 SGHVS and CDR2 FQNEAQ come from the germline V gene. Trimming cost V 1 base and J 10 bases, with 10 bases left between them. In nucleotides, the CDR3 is TGTGCCAGCAGCTTAGAGGACAGATGCCAGTACTTC. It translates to CASSLEDRCQYF.